The rows below give T cell receptor beta chains drawn from one sample of a study of T cell repertoires in cytomegalovirus infection. No antigen has been identified for these receptors. TCRdb redid the calling of the reads with MiXCR, one entry per CDR3 protein. The sample lists hundreds of thousands of distinct CDR3 sequences, 33% occurring once. The source material was cultured PBMCs, sampled from culture after CMV antigen stimulation. These receptors all come from a human donor in good health (CMV status not recorded). Some clones in this sample may be carry-over from other donors' samples. Both conserved end residues are part of each CDR3. Size is omitted from some rows. Given values are once, few, many or a class for expanded clones.

v_call: TRBV20-1
j_call: TRBJ2-7
clone_size: few
cdr3_aa: CSATPHDEQYF

v_call: TRBV6-5
j_call: TRBJ2-7
clone_size: .
cdr3_aa: CASSYLAGDYEQYF

v_call: TRBV20-1
j_call: TRBJ2-5
clone_size: once
cdr3_aa: CSAILGGGGQETQYF

v_call: TRBV7-2
j_call: TRBJ2-1
clone_size: .
cdr3_aa: CASSLRPSGRAWALYNEQFF

v_call: TRBV11-2
j_call: TRBJ2-5
clone_size: .
cdr3_aa: CASSPIGGGETQYF

v_call: TRBV27
j_call: TRBJ1-2
clone_size: .
cdr3_aa: CASGVREDYGYTF

v_call: TRBV4-2
j_call: TRBJ2-7
clone_size: .
cdr3_aa: CARSRVIEPYEQYF

v_call: TRBV7-4
j_call: TRBJ1-6
clone_size: .
cdr3_aa: CASSLSLEISPLHF

v_call: TRBV7-8
j_call: TRBJ2-5
clone_size: .
cdr3_aa: CASSPRPRKETQYF

v_call: TRBV11-2
j_call: TRBJ2-3
clone_size: .
cdr3_aa: CASSLRGTPSTDTQYF

v_call: TRBV7-6
j_call: TRBJ1-1
clone_size: .
cdr3_aa: CASSLLGVFSEAFF

v_call: TRBV6-6
j_call: TRBJ1-2
clone_size: .
cdr3_aa: CASSPRQGVDYGYTF

v_call: TRBV14
j_call: TRBJ2-1
clone_size: few
cdr3_aa: CASSRAEKQFF

v_call: TRBV5-1
j_call: TRBJ2-2
clone_size: few
cdr3_aa: CASSKTEDDLTGELFF

v_call: TRBV7-8
j_call: TRBJ1-1
clone_size: few
cdr3_aa: CASSLLLQRNTEAFF

v_call: TRBV5-4
j_call: TRBJ2-7
clone_size: .
cdr3_aa: CASSPEPRHAGGYEQYF

v_call: TRBV7-6
j_call: TRBJ2-7
clone_size: .
cdr3_aa: CASSLLAGTGFYEQYF

v_call: TRBV14
j_call: TRBJ1-6
clone_size: .
cdr3_aa: CASSQGQGILSSPLHF

v_call: TRBV6-5
j_call: TRBJ1-2
clone_size: .
cdr3_aa: CASSYSDRAYGYTF

v_call: TRBV29-1
j_call: TRBJ2-3
clone_size: .
cdr3_aa: CSVPRLAGDTQYF

v_call: TRBV20-1
j_call: TRBJ1-1
clone_size: .
cdr3_aa: CSASDYGTVNTEAFF

v_call: TRBV19
j_call: TRBJ1-5
clone_size: .
cdr3_aa: CASKRRWQGQPQHF

v_call: TRBV6-6
j_call: TRBJ2-7
clone_size: few
cdr3_aa: CASRRGLSSYEQYF

v_call: TRBV29-1
j_call: TRBJ2-1
clone_size: .
cdr3_aa: CSVEEGTGEYEQFF

v_call: TRBV5-4
j_call: TRBJ1-1
clone_size: .
cdr3_aa: CASSPRTGSGTEAFF

v_call: TRBV20-1
j_call: TRBJ2-3
clone_size: .
cdr3_aa: CRSLTGGPTDTQYF

v_call: TRBV7-2
j_call: TRBJ2-4
clone_size: .
cdr3_aa: CASSSDGVGIQYF

v_call: TRBV29-1
j_call: TRBJ2-1
clone_size: .
cdr3_aa: CSALSGQYNEQFF

v_call: TRBV7-9
j_call: TRBJ1-5
clone_size: few
cdr3_aa: CASSSAGQGVVNQPQHF

v_call: TRBV7-6
j_call: TRBJ2-5
clone_size: few
cdr3_aa: CASSNDIGQETQYF

v_call: TRBV20-1
j_call: TRBJ2-4
clone_size: .
cdr3_aa: CSARKREGPENIQYF

v_call: TRBV29-1
j_call: TRBJ1-2
clone_size: .
cdr3_aa: CSVGTVNYGYTF

v_call: TRBV6-1
j_call: TRBJ2-1
clone_size: few
cdr3_aa: CASRLIGGRDEQFF

v_call: TRBV7-6
j_call: TRBJ1-3
clone_size: many
cdr3_aa: CASSLTDSGNTIYF

v_call: TRBV7-2
j_call: TRBJ2-1
clone_size: many
cdr3_aa: CASSTSPGPAYNEQFF

v_call: TRBV12-5
j_call: TRBJ2-1
clone_size: .
cdr3_aa: CASGLVNFGQGRNEQFF

v_call: TRBV19
j_call: TRBJ2-1
clone_size: .
cdr3_aa: CASSINRGPNEQFF

v_call: TRBV12-3/TRBV12-4
j_call: TRBJ2-3
clone_size: few
cdr3_aa: CASSTGLAGGDTQYF

v_call: TRBV7-2
j_call: TRBJ2-1
clone_size: few
cdr3_aa: CASSLALAGKNEQFF

v_call: TRBV10-3
j_call: TRBJ1-6
clone_size: .
cdr3_aa: CAISGTGQPNSPLHF

v_call: TRBV28
j_call: TRBJ2-3
clone_size: .
cdr3_aa: CASSEQGAPGDTQYF

v_call: TRBV5-5
j_call: TRBJ2-7
clone_size: .
cdr3_aa: CASSFGWPNSYEQYF

v_call: TRBV12-3/TRBV12-4
j_call: TRBJ2-1
clone_size: many
cdr3_aa: CASILQGFGDEQFF

v_call: TRBV4-1
j_call: TRBJ1-2
clone_size: .
cdr3_aa: CASSQEGTGPYGYTF

v_call: TRBV15
j_call: TRBJ2-4
clone_size: few
cdr3_aa: CATGFLEDF

v_call: TRBV20-1
j_call: TRBJ1-5
clone_size: .
cdr3_aa: CSARDRFSGGNQPQHF

v_call: TRBV12-3/TRBV12-4
j_call: TRBJ2-3
clone_size: .
cdr3_aa: CASRTGVVDTQYF

v_call: TRBV11-2
j_call: TRBJ2-1
clone_size: few
cdr3_aa: CASRYNPGDEQFF